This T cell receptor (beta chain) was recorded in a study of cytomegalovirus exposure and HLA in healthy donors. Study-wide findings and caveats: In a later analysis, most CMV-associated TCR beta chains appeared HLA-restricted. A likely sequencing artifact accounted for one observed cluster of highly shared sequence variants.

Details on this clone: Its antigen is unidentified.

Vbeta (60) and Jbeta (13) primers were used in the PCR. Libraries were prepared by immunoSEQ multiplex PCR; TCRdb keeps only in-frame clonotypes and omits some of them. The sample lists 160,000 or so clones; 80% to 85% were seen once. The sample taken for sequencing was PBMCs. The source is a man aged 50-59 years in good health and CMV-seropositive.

This chain's CDR3 is CASSERTAGGPENEQFF. DNA for the CDR3: TGTGCCAGCAGTGAACGGACAGCGGGGGGGCCCGAAAATGAGCAGTTCTTC. The rearrangement uses TRBV2 and TRBJ2-1; TRBD2 aligns across 10 bases. The germline V gene encodes CDR1 SNHLY and CDR2 FYNNEI. V lost 2 bases and J lost 7; bases outside the gene matches: 11. This CDR3 has 17 residues.